The 17 T cell receptor beta chains in this list originate from one sample, sequenced in a study of blood T cell repertoires in COVID-19. Profiling relied on immunoSEQ multiplex PCR, and the TCRdb table lists in-frame clones only, not all of them. The data hold some 270,000 clones, with about 89% observed a single time. What was sequenced was peripheral blood. The receptors were gathered from a man between 45 and 60 years old with acute or convalescent COVID-19.

The chain is built from TRBV9 and TRBJ2-1; 9 bases map to TRBD2. Unmatched junction bases numbered 3, after V lost 0 bases and J lost 8 bases. Germline CDR1 is SGDLS and CDR2 is YYNGEE. This CDR3 spans 14 amino acids. CDR3 region: CASSVGTSVHEQFF. In nucleotides, the CDR3 is TGTGCCAGCAGCGTAGGGACTAGCGTTCATGAGCAGTTCTTC. Variable domain in full (rest from reference TRBV9 and TRBJ2-1): DSGVTQTPKHLITATGQRVTLRCSPRSGDLSVYWYQQSLDQGLQFLIQYYNGEERAKGNILERFSAQQFPDLHSELNLSSLELGDSALYFCASSVGTSVHEQFFGPGTRLTVL.

The chain is built from TRBV7-3 and TRBJ2-5, with D possibly TRBD2 on 5 matching bases. Trimming removed 3 bases at V and 3 bases at J, with 8 bases between. This CDR3 region has 13 residues. Germline V lookup: CDR1 SGHTA, CDR2 FQGTGA. For the CDR3, the DNA is TGTGCCAGCAGCTTGTTGCGGGAAGAGACCCAGTACTTC. Translating it yields CASSLLREETQYF.

This clone appeared a single time. The chain has TRBV19 and TRBJ1-6; maybe TRBD1 (6 bases). The CDR3 sequence is 15 residues long. The ends were cut back, 7 bases at V and 0 bases at J, with 10 bases in the middle. The germline V gene encodes CDR1 LNHDA and CDR2 SQIVND (reference sequence). CDR3 nucleotides: TGTGCCAGTATAGGGGGAGACTCCTATAATTCACCCCTCCACTTT. The encoded protein is CASIGGDSYNSPLHF.

The count of this clone is one. V is TRBV6-2 or TRBV6-3 and J is TRBJ2-3; 12 nucleotides match TRBD2. The V and J ends lost 2 bases and 3 bases, in that order; junction bases with no gene match: 3. Germline V gene data show CDR1 as MNHEY and CDR2 as SVGEGT. The CDR3 is 16 residues long. Here the CDR3 DNA reads TGTGCCAGCAGTTACGGCCTAGCGGGGGGGACAGATACGCAGTATTTT. This codes for CASSYGLAGGTDTQYF.

The gene calls are TRBV2 and TRBJ1-2; a weak D match, TRBD1 (5 bases). Germline CDR1 is SNHLY and CDR2 is FYNNEI. The CDR3 is 13 amino acids. V lost 6 bases to trimming and J lost 4 bases, with 12 bases between them. The CDR3, as DNA: TGTGCCAGCAGGGCCGACAGCTCCTATGGCTACACCTTC. Translating it yields CASRADSSYGYTF.

The chain has TRBV6-6 and TRBJ1-2, with 9 bases aligning to TRBD1. Germline V gene sequence: CDR1 MNHNY, CDR2 SVGAGI (reference sequence). The length of the CDR3 is 15 residues. Trimming removed 2 bases from V and 7 bases from J; junction bases left unmatched: 8. CDR3 protein: CASSYVRDRVSGYTF. CDR3 nucleotides: TGTGCCAGCAGTTACGTCCGGGACAGGGTTAGTGGCTACACCTTC.

V usage is TRBV7-9 and J usage is TRBJ2-3; possibly TRBD2 for D (6 bases). Trimming took off 3 bases at V and 7 bases at J, with 17 bases between the two ends. Germline V gives CDR1 SEHNR, CDR2 FQNEAQ (reference sequence). The CDR3 loop spans 15 amino acids. Here the CDR3 reads CASSFSLAGAHTQYF. The CDR3, as DNA: TGTGCCAGCAGCTTTTCACTAGCCGGGGCACATACGCAGTATTTT. Full variable domain (remainder filled in from reference TRBV7-9 and TRBJ2-3): DTGVSQNPRHKITKRGQNVTFRCDPISEHNRLYWYRQTLGQGPEFLTYFQNEAQLEKSRLLSDRFSAERPKGSFSTLEIQRTEQGDSAMYLCASSFSLAGAHTQYFGPGTRLTVL.

The rearrangement joins TRBV6-5 to TRBJ1-1; 8 positions agree with TRBD1. Germline V gives CDR1 MNHEY, CDR2 SVGAGI. CDR3 length: 12 amino acids. Trimming removed 8 bases from V and 6 bases from J; junction bases left unmatched: 5. CDR3 region: CASGQGYSEAFF. The CDR3 region has the DNA TGTGCCAGCGGACAGGGCTATTCTGAAGCTTTCTTT.

The genes are TRBV4-2 and TRBJ1-1, with 8 bases matching TRBD1. The germline CDR1 and CDR2 sequences are LGHNA and YNFKEQ. V shed 6 bases and J 0 bases; nucleotides not matched to a gene: 3. The CDR3 totals 14 residues. The CDR3 protein is CASSRQGMNTEAFF. The DNA for the CDR3 is TGTGCCAGCAGTCGACAGGGGATGAACACTGAAGCTTTCTTT.

The genes are TRBV27 and TRBJ2-5; 7 nucleotides line up with TRBD2. Germline CDR1 and CDR2: MNHEY and SMNVEV (reference sequence). Unmatched junction bases numbered 0, after V lost 3 bases and J lost 2 bases. The CDR3 totals 13 residues. CDR3 loop: CASSFGRQETQYF. In DNA, the CDR3 is TGTGCCAGCAGTTTCGGGAGGCAAGAGACCCAGTACTTC.

The V gene is TRBV5-1, the J gene TRBJ2-1; 8 bases are a match to TRBD1. J gave up 7 bases and V 6 bases, and 15 bases lay outside the gene matches. The CDR3 contains 16 residues. Germline CDR1 SGHRS, CDR2 YFSETQ. CDR3 bases: TGCGCCAGCACCCGGACAGGGCTGGTAACAATGAATGAGCAGTTCTTC. This encodes CASTRTGLVTMNEQFF.

This clone is a singleton in its sample. The V and J genes are TRBV7-3 and TRBJ1-2; D possibly corresponds to TRBD1 (6 bases). Germline V lookup: CDR1 SGHTA, CDR2 FQGTGA. Trimming pared 5 bases from V and 8 bases from J, leaving 15 bases between. The CDR3 has 13 residues. This CDR3 is CASSPRGGYGYTF. The CDR3 nucleotides are TGTGCCAGCAGCCCAAGAGGGGGATACGGCTACACCTTC.

This chain links TRBV2 with TRBJ1-2; 7 nucleotides line up with TRBD1. Trimming at V came to 3 bases and at J to 5 bases, leaving 9 bases not matched to a gene. Germline CDR1 is SNHLY and CDR2 is FYNNEI. The CDR3 spans 15 residues. The chain's CDR3 is CASSEGQGEFYGYTF. For the CDR3, the DNA is TGTGCCAGCAGTGAGGGCCAGGGGGAATTTTATGGCTACACCTTC.

This clone was seen only once. This chain joins TRBV11-2 and TRBJ2-5, with D uncertain. Trimming cost V 3 bases and J 0 bases, with 5 bases left between them. Germline loops: CDR1 SGHAT, CDR2 FQNNGV. The CDR3 spans 13 residues. The CDR3 region is CASSFSDQETQYF. CDR3 nucleotide sequence: TGTGCCAGCAGCTTTTCAGACCAAGAGACCCAGTACTTC.

This clone was counted once. V and J are TRBV11-1 and TRBJ1-6; TRBD1 might be the D (6 bases). Germline V gene sequence: CDR1 SGHAT, CDR2 FQDESV (reference sequence). This CDR3 is 14 amino acids long. Trimming cost V 5 bases and J 10 bases, with 15 bases left between them. The CDR3 bases are TGTGCCAGCAGCCTCCTGGACAGTTACTCACCCCTCCACTTT. Its translation is CASSLLDSYSPLHF.

This sequence joins TRBV5-1 and TRBJ1-6, with D perhaps TRBD1 (6 bases). V lost 2 bases, J lost 10 bases, and 10 bases lay in between. Germline V gene data show CDR1 as SGHRS and CDR2 as YFSETQ. This CDR3 region has 13 residues. The CDR3 DNA sequence: TGCGCCAGCAGCTTACAGGGAGCATCACCCCTCCACTTT. Amino acids: CASSLQGASPLHF.

The chain links TRBV4-1 to TRBJ1-6, with 9 bases matching TRBD1. The junction had 4 bases not matched to a gene; V was cut back by 6 bases and J by 7 bases. This CDR3 has 14 amino acids. Germline-derived CDR1 and CDR2 are MGHRA and YSYEKL. The CDR3 reads CASREGQGNSPLHF. CDR3 coding DNA: TGCGCCAGCAGGGAGGGACAGGGAAATTCACCCCTCCACTTT.